The next 16 T cell receptor beta chains were all read from a single sample in a study of CD8+CD57+ T cells in acquired aplastic anemia. Individuals selected for sequencing had exhibited CD8+CD57+ cell expansion on flow cytometry. Both TCR beta VDJ combination and CDR3 sequence profiling were carried out. Genomic DNA was the template for this profiling. MiXCR, run by TCRdb on the reads, gives a single entry per CDR3 protein. The sample carries some 180,000 distinct CDR3 sequences, about half recorded once. Sequences were obtained from sorted CD4+, CD8+, or CD8+CD57+ T cells (not recorded which) from PBMCs. The receptors shown here come from a human donor with aplastic anemia.

The chain is built from TRBV20-1 and TRBJ1-2; 7 bases agree with TRBD1. V trimming: 3 bases; J trimming: 3 bases; junction bases outside the gene matches: 1. CDR3 size: 12 residues. CDR1 is DFQATT and CDR2 is SNEGSKA in the germline V gene (reference sequence). CDR3 bases: TGCAGTGCTAGGGACAGGTACTATGGCTACACCTTC. Translated, it gives CSARDRYYGYTF.

This clonotype was picked up a small number of times. The chain has TRBV28 and TRBJ2-7; tentatively, D is TRBD1 (6 bases). The CDR3 spans 13 residues. Per germline, CDR1 MDHEN and CDR2 SYDVKM. V was cut by 7 bases and J by 0 bases, with 10 bases left in between. As DNA, the CDR3 is TGTGCCAGCATTAACAGGGCCTCCTACGAGCAGTACTTC. This encodes CASINRASYEQYF. The full variable domain, completed using reference TRBV28 and TRBJ2-7, is DVKVTQSSRYLVKRTGEKVFLECVQDMDHENMFWYRQDPGLGLRLIYFSYDVKMKEKGDIPEGYSVSREKKERFSLILESASTNQTSMYLCASINRASYEQYFGPGTRLTVT.

This clonotype appeared a few times. This chain uses TRBV7-2 with TRBJ2-7; no reliable D call. The V gene's germline CDR1 is SGHTA and CDR2 FQGNSA. V was shortened by 2 bases and J by 7 bases, with 12 bases between the two germline ends. The CDR3 totals 13 residues. As DNA, the CDR3 is TGTGCCAGCAGCTTAACAGTCCTTTGGGAGCAGTACTTC. It codes for CASSLTVLWEQYF.

This clonotype was counted ten times or more. The rearrangement links TRBV20-1 to TRBJ1-5; maybe TRBD1 (5 bases). V lost 6 bases, J lost 4 bases, and 16 bases lay in between. CDR3 size: 14 residues. The germline gives CDR1 DFQATT, CDR2 SNEGSKA (reference sequence). In nucleotides, the CDR3 is TGCAGTGCCGGAGGGGTATCGGGAAATCAGCCCCAGCATTTT. Amino acid sequence: CSAGGVSGNQPQHF.

This clonotype was detected only a few times. J is TRBJ2-3 and V is TRBV15; the D is unclear. There are 13 residues in the CDR3. Deletions cut 1 base from V and 4 bases from J, with 6 bases between. The germline gives CDR1 LNHNV, CDR2 YYDKDF (reference sequence). As DNA, the CDR3 is TGTGCCACCAGCAGAGGGGGTGCAGATACGCAGTATTTT. Residues: CATSRGGADTQYF. Filled out from reference TRBV15 and TRBJ2-3, the complete variable domain reads DAMVIQNPRYQVTQFGKPVTLSCSQTLNHNVMYWYQQKSSQAPKLLFHYYDKDFNNEADTPDNFQSRRPNTSFCFLDIRSPGLGDTAMYLCATSRGGADTQYFGPGTRLTVL.

V and J are TRBV29-1 and TRBJ2-2, with 9 positions matching TRBD1. There are 14 residues in the CDR3. V shed 7 bases and J 7 bases; nucleotides not matched to a gene: 10. Germline CDR1 is SQVTM and CDR2 is ANQGSEA. This CDR3 is CSGTGVEEIGELFF. CDR3 in DNA: TGCAGCGGGACAGGGGTAGAGGAAATCGGGGAGCTGTTTTTT.

V and J are TRBV20-1 and TRBJ1-2, with 9 bases aligning to TRBD1. This CDR3 is 15 amino acids long. J was trimmed by 4 bases and V by 6 bases; bases with no gene match: 12. Per germline, CDR1 DFQATT and CDR2 SNEGSKA (reference sequence). In nucleotides, the CDR3 is TGCAGTGCCGATACATCGGGACAGGGTTTCTATGGCTACACCTTC. This translates into CSADTSGQGFYGYTF.

This clonotype was recorded at least ten times. The V and J genes are TRBV11-2 and TRBJ1-2; possible D gene TRBD1, 6 bases. The CDR3 contains 12 residues. V was shortened by 5 bases and J by 7 bases, with 11 bases between the two germline ends. CDR1 SGHAT and CDR2 FQNNGV come from the germline V gene. CDR3 protein: CASSPRGGGYTF. The CDR3 nucleotides are TGTGCCAGCAGCCCCAGGGGTGGTGGCTACACCTTC. The whole variable domain, filled in from reference TRBV11-2 and TRBJ1-2, reads EAGVAQSPRYKIIEKRQSVAFWCNPISGHATLYWYQQILGQGPKLLIQFQNNGVVDDSQLPKDRFSAERLKGVDSTLKIQPAKLEDSAVYLCASSPRGGGYTFGSGTRLTVV.

The rearrangement joins TRBV11-1 to TRBJ2-5, with TRBD2 identical over 15 bases. J gave up 4 bases and V 6 bases, and 12 bases lay outside the gene matches. This CDR3 region has 18 residues. Germline V gene data show CDR1 as SGHAT and CDR2 as FQDESV (reference sequence). CDR3 sequence reads: CASSWPGLAGGPTETQYF. CDR3 DNA: TGTGCCAGCAGTTGGCCCGGACTAGCGGGGGGGCCTACAGAGACCCAGTACTTC.

The V and J genes are TRBV19 and TRBJ1-3; D remains ambiguous. The CDR3 is made up of 13 amino acids. V was pared by 3 bases and J by 9 bases, with 12 bases between. Germline CDR1 and CDR2: LNHDA and SQIVND (reference sequence). CDR3 sequence (DNA): TGTGCCAGTAGTATGGTGAGGGATAGCACCATATATTTT. Translation: CASSMVRDSTIYF.

V and J are TRBV19 and TRBJ2-1, with 10 bases fitting TRBD1. The germline V gene has CDR1 LNHDA and CDR2 SQIVND (reference sequence). V was pared by 3 bases and J by 8 bases, with 4 bases of the junction left unmatched. The CDR3 consists of 14 residues. CDR3 nucleotide sequence: TGTGCCAGTAGTATCCGGGACAGGGGAGATGAGCAGTTCTTC. It codes for CASSIRDRGDEQFF.

This clonotype appeared many times. This rearrangement joins TRBV7-2 to TRBJ2-7; D is ambiguous. The germline V and J ends were trimmed by 3 bases and 0 bases, with 6 bases remaining between them. CDR3 size: 13 residues. Germline V CDR1 and CDR2: SGHTA, FQGNSA. The CDR3 here is CASSLKSSYEQYF. CDR3 nucleotide sequence: TGTGCCAGCAGCTTGAAAAGCTCCTACGAGCAGTACTTC.

This clonotype was detected ten times or more. This chain links TRBV4-2 with TRBJ2-7, with D perhaps matching TRBD2 (5 bases). The V end lost 1 base, the J end lost 6 bases, and 7 bases lay between the germline ends. This CDR3 is 12 amino acids long. Germline values: CDR1 LGHNA, CDR2 YNFKEQ. The CDR3 here is CASSQGEGEQYF. CDR3 coding DNA: TGTGCCAGCAGCCAAGGCGAGGGCGAGCAGTACTTC.

In this sample, this clonotype turned up many times. This chain links TRBV12-5 with TRBJ2-3; 7 bases map to TRBD1. Germline V gene sequence: CDR1 LGHNT, CDR2 FRNRAP. After removal of 5 bases from V and 2 bases from J, the junction contained 4 bases not matched to a gene. CDR3 length: 14 residues. CDR3: CASGPGQATDTQYF. The CDR3 region has the DNA TGTGCTAGTGGTCCAGGACAGGCCACAGATACGCAGTATTTT.

The chain uses TRBV5-1 and TRBJ2-5; D call uncertain. The DNA end is more similar to TRBJ2-7, so the J call may be wrong. CDR3 length: 14 amino acids. Germline assignment: CDR1 SGHRS and CDR2 YFSETQ. The CDR3 sequence is CASSYDIGNYEQYF. CDR3 nucleotide sequence: TGCGCCAGCAGCTACGACATAGGCAACTACGAGCAGTACTTC.

The chain carries TRBV29-1 and TRBJ1-2; 7 bases match TRBD1. Germline CDR1 SQVTM, CDR2 ANQGSEA. The J segment lost 1 base and the V segment lost 0 bases, leaving 11 bases of the junction unmatched. This CDR3 contains 17 residues. The CDR3 here is CSVEDLDRETHNYGYTF. The CDR3 DNA is TGCAGCGTTGAAGATCTAGACAGGGAAACGCATAACTATGGCTACACCTTC.